The clone carrying this T cell receptor (beta chain) appeared a single time. The data belong to a study of PD-1 blockade in classical Hodgkin lymphoma. TCRdb keeps only in-frame clones here, not all; method: immunoSEQ multiplex PCR. The table includes 90,000 or so clones, 78% detected once. The CDR3 totals 16 residues. V was cut by 2 bases and J by 0 bases, with 12 bases left in between. From germline, CDR1 is SGDLS and CDR2 YYNGEE. Specified time point: cycle 4 day 1 (C4D1), after five to seven weeks of nivolumab. Each patient experienced a relapse that followed autologous stem cell transplantation, and brentuximab vedotin exposure varied.

This TCR came from a human donor with classical Hodgkin lymphoma. This material consisted of peripheral blood mononuclear cells (PBMCs), taken before the fourth cycle of nivolumab. The chain carries TRBV9 and TRBJ2-1; no firm D call. The CDR3 nucleotides are TGTGCCAGCAGCGTTGTTGACGTTCCCTCCTACAATGAGCAGTTCTTC. Amino acids: CASSVVDVPSYNEQFF.